The 20 T cell receptor beta chains reported below all come from one sample, sequenced in a study of tumor-infiltrating lymphocytes in primary liver carcinoma. In addition to blood RNA drawn from unsorted whole blood, germline DNA was extracted. With a constant-region primer, TCR beta cDNA was made from approximately 520 ng of total RNA. The TCR beta library was amplified through three nested multiplex PCR rounds in a modified ARM-PCR procedure. PCR rounds one and two used TRBV1-TRBV30 forward primers with a C-beta reverse primer for about 11 cycles each. TCRdb reprocessed the multiplex PCR reads via MiXCR and lists one record per CDR3 protein. The sample includes about 200,000 distinct CDR3 sequences, around three fifths seen only once; the top ten take roughly 7%. Sequences were obtained from peripheral blood. The receptors here all came from a woman aged 60-70 years with primary liver carcinoma and hepatitis B virus infection.

The chain uses TRBV5-4 and TRBJ2-2; TRBD1 is a possible D gene (6 bases). Germline CDR1 reads SGHNT; CDR2 reads YYREEE (reference sequence). The V end was cut by 4 bases, the J end by 5 bases, with 15 bases between. This CDR3 is 15 amino acids long. CDR3 nucleotide sequence: TGTGCCAGCAGCCAAGTAAGGGGGAAGACCGGGGAGCTGTTTTTT. It is translated as CASSQVRGKTGELFF.

This clonotype was counted between two and nine times. CDR3 bases: TGTGCCAGCTCACCAAGACAAGACACTGAAGCTTTCTTT. Its protein is CASSPRQDTEAFF. This chain links TRBV18 with TRBJ1-1; unclear D gene. In germline, CDR1 is KGHSH, CDR2 LQKENI. This CDR3 is 13 amino acids long. V was cut by 2 bases and J by 3 bases, with 7 bases left in between.

Notes on this clonotype: An end of the junction does not agree with germline; a read error may underlie this. This chain uses TRBV11-2 with TRBJ1-5; D is possibly TRBD1 (5 bases). The CDR3 covers 15 residues. Germline-derived CDR1 and CDR2 are SGHAT and FQNNGV. The CDR3 DNA reads as TGTACCAGCAGCTTAGATCCAAGGGGCAATCAGCTCCAGCATTTT. Residues: CTSSLDPRGNQLQHF.

As for this clonotype: A much larger clone is a single base away; this may be a read error. This chain links TRBV10-3 with TRBJ2-1; tentatively, D is TRBD2 (6 bases). The CDR3 covers 15 residues. V lost 11 bases, J lost 4 bases, and 21 bases lay in between. The germline V gene encodes CDR1 ENHRY and CDR2 SYGVKD. The CDR3 here is CASSPRISGYNEQFF. In DNA form, the CDR3 reads TGTGCCTCATCGCCCCGGATTAGCGGTTACAATGAGCAGTTCTTC.

The sample holds many counts of this clonotype. One end of the junction fails to match germline, which may point to a read error. The chain couples TRBV6-2 or TRBV6-3 to TRBJ2-7; TRBD2 matches 11 bases. Germline V gene sequence: CDR1 MNHEY, CDR2 SVGEGT. The CDR3 has 12 residues. The CDR3 coding sequence is TGTGCCAGCAGGGATACTAGCGGGAGCCGGAACTTC. This gives the protein CASRDTSGSRNF.

The chain uses TRBV13 and TRBJ2-5; 8 nucleotides align to TRBD1. V was pared by 11 bases and J by 9 bases, with 14 bases of the junction left unmatched. Germline CDR1 reads PRHDT; CDR2 reads FYEKMQ (reference sequence). The CDR3 length is 13 residues. As DNA, the CDR3 is TGTGCCGACAGCCGGACAGGGAACGGTGCCCAGTACTTC. It encodes CADSRTGNGAQYF.

To note about this clonotype: The junction departs from the called germline gene at one end, perhaps through a read error. This sequence joins TRBV11-2 and TRBJ2-5, with 9 bases aligning to TRBD2. The germline gives CDR1 SGHAT, CDR2 FQNNGV. The CDR3 is made up of 16 amino acids. The CDR3 coding sequence is TGTGCCTGCAGTTCCCTGGGGCTAGCGGGATTGGAGGCCCAGTACTTC. This gives the protein CACSSLGLAGLEAQYF.

This clonotype has a count of ten or more. The gene calls are TRBV5-6 and TRBJ2-4, with D uncertain. CDR1 and CDR2 from the germline V gene are SGHDT and YYEEEE. V lost 3 bases and J 8 bases, leaving 12 bases between the germline ends. The CDR3 totals 13 residues. The CDR3 coding sequence is TGTGCCAGCAGCTCCATTGATAGTGACATTCAGTACTTC. It encodes CASSSIDSDIQYF.

This clonotype was recorded only once. Possible read error: a much larger clone is one base away. This rearrangement joins TRBV12-3 or TRBV12-4 to TRBJ2-1, with 9 nucleotides matching TRBD1. CDR3 size: 15 residues. The CDR3 here is CTSSSGTGPYNEQFF. In nucleotides, the CDR3 is TGTACCAGCAGCTCCGGGACAGGGCCATACAATGAGCAGTTCTTC.

A remark on this clonotype: A much bigger clone sits one base away, suggesting this may be a read error. This rearrangement joins TRBV6-5 to TRBJ2-1, with D maybe TRBD2 (6 bases). With 6 bases removed from V and 6 bases from J, the gap between germline ends came to 12 bases. CDR1 is MNHEY and CDR2 is SVGAGI in the germline V gene. The CDR3 runs 13 residues. CDR3 nucleotides: TGTGCCAGCAGCCCTGGACTACTCAATGAGCAGTTCTTC. This encodes CASSPGLLNEQFF.

Concerning this clonotype: A read error may be the cause here, since a much bigger clone is one base away. The V gene is TRBV10-1, the J gene TRBJ2-1; TRBD1 matches at 10 bases. Germline CDR1 WNHNN, CDR2 SYGVQD (reference sequence). The V and J ends lost 3 bases and 4 bases, in that order; junction bases with no gene match: 6. The CDR3 is 16 amino acids. The CDR3 loop is CASSDGTGERYNEQFF. CDR3 coding DNA: TGCGCCAGCAGTGACGGGACAGGGGAAAGATACAATGAGCAGTTCTTC.

The V call is TRBV20-1, the J call TRBJ2-7; D ambiguous. Trimming shortened V by 3 bases and J by 4 bases, and 10 bases separated the two germline ends. CDR3 length: 12 amino acids. Germline CDR1 reads DFQATT; CDR2 reads SNEGSKA (reference sequence). Here the CDR3 DNA reads TGCAGTGCTAGTGGTCCCGGTTACGAGCAGTACTTC. Translation: CSASGPGYEQYF.

Note on this clonotype: Germline and junction disagree at one end, which may indicate a read error. The V gene is TRBV6-5, the J gene TRBJ1-1; 7 nucleotides match TRBD1. The CDR3 is 14 residues long. Germline loops: CDR1 MNHEY, CDR2 SVGAGI. The CDR3 DNA is TGTACCAGCAGTCCCGGACAGGAACCCCTTGAAGCTCTCTTT. Amino acids: CTSSPGQEPLEALF.

Remarks on this clonotype: One end of the junction fails to match germline, which may point to a read error. The DNA for the CDR3 is TGTGCTAGCAGCCTGGGACAGAGCACTGAAGCTTTCTTT. Its protein product is CASSLGQSTEAFF. This sequence joins TRBV11-2 and TRBJ1-1; 7 bases fit TRBD1. CDR1 SGHAT and CDR2 FQNNGV come from the germline V gene. The length of the CDR3 is 13 residues.

This clonotype appeared many times. DNA for the CDR3: TGTGCCATCAGTGAGCCTGATCAGCCCCAGCATTTT. Amino acid sequence: CAISEPDQPQHF. The chain carries TRBV10-3 and TRBJ1-5; D unclear. Germline assignment: CDR1 ENHRY and CDR2 SYGVKD. The CDR3 extends over 12 amino acids. Trimming stripped 2 bases from V and 5 bases from J, with 4 bases between.

CDR3 coding DNA: TGTGCCAGCAACTCGGGAGGACAGATAAAACTAGCGGGACGGTACGAGCAGTACTTC. It specifies CASNSGGQIKLAGRYEQYF. V is TRBV11-2 and J is TRBJ2-7; the match to TRBD2 covers 10 bases. This CDR3 is built from 19 residues. The V gene end was trimmed by 7 bases and the J gene end by 4 bases; junction bases not matched to a gene: 22. Germline loops: CDR1 SGHAT, CDR2 FQNNGV.

The chain uses TRBV11-3 and TRBJ2-1; 8 positions match TRBD2. The CDR3 runs to 15 residues. The J segment lost 9 bases and the V segment lost 0 bases, leaving 7 bases of the junction unmatched. CDR1 and CDR2 from the germline V gene are SGHNT and YENEEA. DNA for the CDR3: TGTGCCAGCAGCTTAGAGACTAGCGCGCTGAGTGAGCAGTTCTTC. Its translation is CASSLETSALSEQFF.

The rearrangement uses TRBV13 and TRBJ2-1, with D hard to call. V was pared by 5 bases and J by 4 bases, with 12 bases between. CDR1 PRHDT and CDR2 FYEKMQ come from the germline V gene (reference sequence). The CDR3 has 14 residues. The CDR3 coding sequence is TGTGCCAGCAGCCCGATAGGTGTGTACAATGAGCAGTTCTTC. Its translation: CASSPIGVYNEQFF.

To note about this clonotype: This may be a read error, as it is one base from a much larger clone. This rearrangement joins TRBV5-5 to TRBJ1-2; D possibly corresponds to TRBD1 (5 bases). This CDR3 has 13 residues. Germline V gives CDR1 SGHKS, CDR2 YYEKEE (reference sequence). The CDR3 protein is CSSSSQENYGYTF. In DNA, the CDR3 is TGTTCCAGCAGCTCACAGGAAAACTATGGCTACACCTTC.

There are a few counts of this clonotype. A much larger clone is a single base away; this may be a read error. This chain connects TRBV29-1 to TRBJ1-2, with a possible D match to TRBD1 (5 bases). Germline CDR1 and CDR2: SQVTM and ANQGSEA. V gave up 3 bases and J gave up 0 bases, with 14 bases separating them. The CDR3 sequence is 15 residues long. CDR3 amino acids: CSVDARDASNYGYTF. DNA for the CDR3: TGCAGCGTTGACGCCCGGGACGCCTCTAACTATGGCTACACCTTC.